Below, 27 T cell receptor beta chains from the same sample are listed, as sequenced in a study of persistence of HIV-infected CD4 T cells. Their target antigens are unknown. Anti-CD3/anti-CD28 beads served as a nonspecific positive control stimulus. Sorting selected CD4+ T cells upregulating both CD40 ligand and CD69. The libraries were made with immunoSEQ version 4 in survey mode. Sequencing used immunoSEQ multiplex PCR; TCRdb keeps in-frame clones, though not all of them. Here the sample spans over 35,000 clones, more than 85% being singletons. This sample comprised CD4+ T cells sorted from PBMCs after approximately 20-hour stimulation, obtained from a patient who received antiretroviral therapy. The source is an adult man with HIV who was CMV-seropositive.

The V gene is TRBV5-5, the J gene TRBJ2-7; 8 nucleotides agree with TRBD1. The CDR3 has 15 residues. Trimming at V came to 0 bases and at J to 2 bases, leaving 4 bases not matched to a gene. Germline V gene lookup returns CDR1 SGHKS and CDR2 YYEKEE (reference sequence). The CDR3 DNA sequence: TGTGCCAGCAGCTTGGCACAGGGGGGCCCCTACGAGCAGTACTTC. It yields the protein CASSLAQGGPYEQYF.

The chain recombines TRBV10-3 with TRBJ2-7; 15 positions match TRBD2. The CDR3 runs 15 residues. Germline lookup yields CDR1 ENHRY and CDR2 SYGVKD. V lost 6 bases, J lost 5 bases, and 5 bases stayed unmatched. The CDR3 bases are TGTGCCATCAGGGGGACTAGCGGGGGGATCAACGAGCAGTACTTC. The encoded protein is CAIRGTSGGINEQYF.

This rearrangement joins TRBV18 to TRBJ2-1; possibly TRBD2 for D (6 bases). The CDR3 runs 15 residues. Trimming removed 2 bases at V and 9 bases at J, with 17 bases between. Germline V gene data show CDR1 as KGHSH and CDR2 as LQKENI. DNA for the CDR3: TGTGCCAGCTCACCAGGGATGACCAAGGGAGGTGAGCAGTTCTTC. The encoded protein is CASSPGMTKGGEQFF.

This chain joins TRBV15 and TRBJ1-6, with 7 nucleotides matching TRBD1. From germline, CDR1 is LNHNV and CDR2 YYDKDF (reference sequence). CDR3 length: 15 amino acids. The V and J ends lost 2 bases and 7 bases, in that order; junction bases with no gene match: 5. In nucleotides, the CDR3 is TGTGCCACCAGCAGAAAGACAGGGAGCAATTCACCCCTCCACTTT. It is translated as CATSRKTGSNSPLHF.

The chain couples TRBV5-5 to TRBJ1-2; D might be TRBD1 (6 bases). This CDR3 is built from 16 residues. The germline V gene encodes CDR1 SGHKS and CDR2 YYEKEE (reference sequence). V was trimmed by 0 bases and J by 3 bases, leaving 15 bases between them. The CDR3 nucleotides are TGTGCCAGCAGCTTGGAGTCGGACAGACCATACTATGGCTACACCTTC. Its translation: CASSLESDRPYYGYTF.

J is TRBJ1-1 and V is TRBV5-1; D gene uncertain. This CDR3 region has 13 residues. V was trimmed by 1 base and J by 4 bases, leaving 8 bases between them. Germline V gene sequence: CDR1 SGHRS, CDR2 YFSETQ. CDR3 sequence reads: CASSLNRGTEAFF. DNA for the CDR3: TGCGCCAGCAGCTTGAACCGAGGCACTGAAGCTTTCTTT. The variable domain in full, with the rest retrieved from reference TRBV5-1 and TRBJ1-1, is KAGVTQTPRYLIKTRGQQVTLSCSPISGHRSVSWYQQTPGQGLQFLFEYFSETQRNKGNFPGRFSGRQFSNSRSEMNVSTLELGDSALYLCASSLNRGTEAFFGQGTRLTVV.

The chain recombines TRBV9 with TRBJ2-1, with 8 positions matching TRBD1. The CDR3 totals 15 residues. V was clipped by 0 bases and J by 3 bases; unmatched bases: 2. Germline V gene data show CDR1 as SGDLS and CDR2 as YYNGEE. DNA of the CDR3: TGTGCCAGCAGCGTAGATACAGGGGGCTACAATGAGCAGTTCTTC. Protein sequence: CASSVDTGGYNEQFF.

V gene TRBV10-1 combines with J gene TRBJ1-5; no clear D gene. CDR1 and CDR2 from the germline V gene are WNHNN and SYGVQD (reference sequence). The CDR3 extends over 12 amino acids. V was pared by 6 bases and J by 6 bases, with 9 bases between. The CDR3 sequence: CASSPGLQPQHF. Here the CDR3 DNA reads TGCGCCAGCAGCCCCGGCCTTCAGCCCCAGCATTTT.

The V and J genes are TRBV5-1 and TRBJ2-3; 12 bases match TRBD2. This CDR3 comprises 16 residues. Trimming took 4 bases from V and 3 from J; bases not matched to a gene: 6. The germline V gene has CDR1 SGHRS and CDR2 YFSETQ. CDR3 protein: CASSPGLAGNTDTQYF. The CDR3 DNA is TGCGCCAGCAGCCCTGGACTAGCGGGGAATACAGATACGCAGTATTTT.

The chain combines TRBV3-1 (or the pseudogene TRBV3-2) with TRBJ2-2; a weak D match, TRBD2 (7 bases). There are 15 residues in the CDR3. CDR1 is LGHDT, CDR2 YNNKEL, per germline (reference sequence). The V end lost 6 bases, the J end lost 1 base, and 12 bases lay between the germline ends. CDR3 protein: CASSPRGGNTGELFF. The CDR3 bases are TGTGCCAGCAGTCCGAGGGGGGGGAACACCGGGGAGCTGTTTTTT.

The rearrangement joins TRBV7-3 to TRBJ2-2, with 7 bases matching TRBD1. The junction had 8 bases not matched to a gene; V was cut back by 4 bases and J by 6 bases. Germline V gene lookup returns CDR1 SGHTA and CDR2 FQGTGA. This CDR3 contains 15 residues. The CDR3 is CASSSTRGQAGELFF. CDR3 coding DNA: TGTGCCAGCAGCTCGACAAGGGGGCAGGCCGGGGAGCTGTTTTTT.

The chain has TRBV7-8 and TRBJ2-7, with D maybe TRBD2 (7 bases). Trimming took 3 bases from V and 1 from J, leaving 10 bases between them. Germline loops: CDR1 SGHVS, CDR2 FQNEAQ. CDR3 length: 14 amino acids. CDR3 in amino acids: CASSFRGASYEQYF. CDR3 coding DNA: TGTGCCAGCAGCTTTCGGGGGGCGTCCTACGAGCAGTACTTC. Supplemented by reference TRBV7-8 and TRBJ2-7, the full variable domain reads GAGVSQSPRYKVAKRGQDVALRCDPISGHVSLFWYQQALGQGPEFLTYFQNEAQLDKSGLPSDRFFAERPEGSVSTLKIQRTQQEDSAVYLCASSFRGASYEQYFGPGTRLTVT.

This chain connects TRBV5-1 to TRBJ1-2; the match to TRBD1 covers 9 bases. The V gene's germline CDR1 is SGHRS and CDR2 YFSETQ. This CDR3 comprises 15 residues. The junction had 7 bases not matched to a gene; V was cut back by 1 base and J by 6 bases. In DNA, the CDR3 is TGCGCCAGCAGCTTGAGTCCCGGGACAGGGAATGGCTACACCTTC. This gives the protein CASSLSPGTGNGYTF.

This clone was observed once. The chain employs TRBV19 and TRBJ2-3; 9 nucleotides line up with TRBD2. Germline V gene sequence: CDR1 LNHDA, CDR2 SQIVND (reference sequence). With 6 bases clipped from V and 2 bases from J, the junction kept 3 bases outside the gene matches. CDR3 length equals 14 residues. The CDR3 loop reads CASRPGLATDTQYF. The CDR3 nucleotides read TGTGCCAGTAGACCGGGACTAGCCACAGATACGCAGTATTTT.

The V call is TRBV19, the J call TRBJ1-1, with a possible D match to TRBD1 (5 bases). V lost 1 base and J 5 bases, leaving 17 bases between the germline ends. CDR1 and CDR2 (germline): LNHDA, SQIVND (reference sequence). This CDR3 has 16 residues. The CDR3 sequence: CASSIGSRGRFTEAFF. DNA for the CDR3: TGTGCCAGTAGTATAGGATCGAGGGGACGCTTTACTGAAGCTTTCTTT. Together with reference TRBV19 and TRBJ1-1, the CDR3 gives the full variable domain: DGGITQSPKYLFRKEGQNVTLSCEQNLNHDAMYWYRQDPGQGLRLIYYSQIVNDFQKGDIAEGYSVSREKKESFPLTVTSAQKNPTAFYLCASSIGSRGRFTEAFFGQGTRLTVV.

J is TRBJ1-1 and V is TRBV4-1, with D tentatively TRBD1 (5 bases). Trimming left V 6 bases short and J 0 bases short, with 11 bases between. The CDR3 consists of 14 residues. The V gene's germline CDR1 is MGHRA and CDR2 YSYEKL. The CDR3 sequence is CASRGRTMNTEAFF. The CDR3 coding sequence is TGCGCCAGCAGGGGCAGGACAATGAACACTGAAGCTTTCTTT.

V gene TRBV27 combines with J gene TRBJ2-7, with D perhaps given as TRBD1 or TRBD2 (5 bases each). CDR3 length: 14 residues. Between the trimmed V and J ends, which lost 5 bases and 0 bases, there was a span of 11 bases. Germline CDR1 is MNHEY and CDR2 is SMNVEV (reference sequence). In DNA form, the CDR3 reads TGTGCCAGCAGTATCCGGGACGGCTCCTACGAGCAGTACTTC. It yields the protein CASSIRDGSYEQYF.

The V call is TRBV4-2, the J call TRBJ2-2, with 8 bases lining up with TRBD1. Per germline, CDR1 LGHNA and CDR2 YNFKEQ. J gave up 4 bases and V 4 bases, and 5 bases lay outside the gene matches. The CDR3 runs 15 residues. The DNA for the CDR3 is TGTGCCAGCAGCCCCGGGACAGGAGTCACCGGGGAGCTGTTTTTT. Translating it yields CASSPGTGVTGELFF.

The chain employs TRBV21-1 and TRBJ1-5; the table's TRBD1 call for D was not verified on the DNA. TRBV21-1 is shown as a pseudogene. The CDR3 length is 23 residues. The CDR3 nucleotides read TGTGCCAGCAGCAAAGCAAAGGGGCCGACAGGGAGGCGTTTATCCCGTAGCAATCAGCCCCAGCATTTT. It translates to CASSKAKGPTGRRLSRSNQPQHF.

The V and J genes are TRBV28 and TRBJ2-3, with D possibly being TRBD2 (5 bases). V lost 4 bases and J lost 4, with 6 bases in between. This CDR3 is 12 amino acids long. Per the germline V gene, CDR1 is MDHEN and CDR2 is SYDVKM. The CDR3 loop reads CASSWTPDTQYF. Here the CDR3 DNA reads TGTGCCAGCAGTTGGACTCCAGATACGCAGTATTTT. Together with reference TRBV28 and TRBJ2-3, the CDR3 gives the full variable domain: DVKVTQSSRYLVKRTGEKVFLECVQDMDHENMFWYRQDPGLGLRLIYFSYDVKMKEKGDIPEGYSVSREKKERFSLILESASTNQTSMYLCASSWTPDTQYFGPGTRLTVL.

This clone was found once. The chain uses TRBV28 and TRBJ1-1, with 9 bases lining up with TRBD1. In germline, CDR1 is MDHEN, CDR2 SYDVKM. Trimming removed 6 bases from V and 3 bases from J; junction bases left unmatched: 5. This CDR3 contains 14 residues. CDR3 sequence (DNA): TGTGCCAGCAGGGGACAGGGAAAAGACACTGAAGCTTTCTTT. Its translation: CASRGQGKDTEAFF.

The CDR3 region has the DNA TGCGCCAGCAGCAGTAGCGGGGGGGCCGCCGATACGCAGTATTTT. Residues: CASSSSGGAADTQYF. The V and J genes are TRBV5-1 and TRBJ2-3; TRBD2 matches at 11 bases. Germline lookup yields CDR1 SGHRS and CDR2 YFSETQ. CDR3 length equals 15 residues. The J segment lost 6 bases and the V segment lost 4 bases, leaving 7 bases of the junction unmatched.

The V call is TRBV12-3 or TRBV12-4, the J call TRBJ1-2; D remains unclear. The CDR3 length is 13 residues. Trimming took off 2 bases at V and 1 base at J, with 5 bases between the two ends. DNA for the CDR3: TGTGCCAGCAGTTTAACGGTTAACTATGGCTACACCTTC. Residues: CASSLTVNYGYTF.

The V and J genes are TRBV19 and TRBJ2-2; D is ambiguous. The CDR3 covers 12 residues. Germline V gene data show CDR1 as LNHDA and CDR2 as SQIVND (reference sequence). The germline V and J ends were trimmed by 4 bases and 13 bases, with 13 bases remaining between them. CDR3 sequence (DNA): TGTGCCAGTAGTACTGTCCCGGTGCGGCTGTTTTTT. Protein product: CASSTVPVRLFF.

This clone was counted a single time. This chain uses TRBV24-1 with TRBJ2-1; D remains unclear. V dropped 1 base and J dropped 4 bases, with 16 bases sitting between them. Germline V gene data show CDR1 as KGHDR and CDR2 as SFDVKD. CDR3 length equals 17 residues. The CDR3 DNA is TGTGCCACCAGTGATTTTGTGTACCGTCCCATTTACAATGAGCAGTTCTTC. This encodes CATSDFVYRPIYNEQFF.

V is TRBV20-1 and J is TRBJ1-3, with unresolved D. The CDR3 spans 10 residues. Trimming took off 6 bases at V and 7 bases at J, with 7 bases between the two ends. Germline lookup yields CDR1 DFQATT and CDR2 SNEGSKA (reference sequence). CDR3 residues: CSARTNTIYF. DNA for the CDR3: TGCAGTGCCCGGACTAACACCATATATTTT.

V is TRBV3-1 (or the pseudogene TRBV3-2) and J is TRBJ1-2, with D hard to call. Germline V gene data show CDR1 as LGHDT and CDR2 as YNNKEL (reference sequence). The CDR3 runs to 15 residues. V lost 3 bases, J lost 7 bases, and 18 bases lay in between. The CDR3 loop reads CASSQGDRSPGGYTF. CDR3 bases: TGTGCCAGCAGCCAGGGCGACCGGAGCCCGGGTGGCTACACCTTC.